This TCR beta chain stems from a study of Graves' ophthalmopathy and Graves' hyperthyroidism. Study outcomes and limitations: A model of 13 signatures distinguished ophthalmopathy from stable hyperthyroidism at around 90% sensitivity and nearly 83% specificity.

Researchers took RNA transcripts and amplified TCR beta CDR3 regions from them. HTBI-primed RT-PCR formed the first round, and a multiplex PCR formed the second. TCRdb itself ran the multiplex PCR reads through MiXCR, one entry per CDR3 protein. The sample contains over a million distinct CDR3 sequences, 35% to 40% of which appear only once. Germline-derived CDR1 and CDR2 are DFQATT and SNEGSKA (reference sequence). CDR3 length: 13 residues. The V end lost 4 bases, the J end lost 2 bases, and 12 bases lay between the germline ends. Participants with hyperthyroidism, aged 18 to 65, were newly diagnosed with under 2 months' duration. Lactation, pregnancy, uncontrolled infections and other autoimmune diseases were all grounds for excluding patients. Clinicians made diagnoses from clinical symptoms, serum thyroxine, TRAb, thyroid ultrasound and orbital computed tomography. This clonotype was counted at least ten times. The antigen is not known.

V gene TRBV20-1 combines with J gene TRBJ2-7; perhaps D is TRBD1 or TRBD2 (6 bases each). This TCR came from an adult man with Graves' hyperthyroidism. The sample consisted of peripheral blood or thyroid tissue (not recorded which). The CDR3 bases are TGCAGTGCTAAGAGGGGGGACGCCTACGAGCAGTACTTC. It specifies CSAKRGDAYEQYF.